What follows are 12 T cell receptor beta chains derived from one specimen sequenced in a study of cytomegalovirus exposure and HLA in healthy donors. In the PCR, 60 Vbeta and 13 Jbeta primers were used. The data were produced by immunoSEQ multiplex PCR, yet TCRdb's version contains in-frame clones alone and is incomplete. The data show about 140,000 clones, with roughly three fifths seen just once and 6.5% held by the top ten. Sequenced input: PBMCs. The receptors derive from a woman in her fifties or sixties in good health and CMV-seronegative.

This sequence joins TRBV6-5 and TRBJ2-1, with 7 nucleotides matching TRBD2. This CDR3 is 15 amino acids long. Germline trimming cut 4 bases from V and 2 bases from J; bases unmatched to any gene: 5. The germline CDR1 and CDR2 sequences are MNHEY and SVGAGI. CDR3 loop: CASSLGGGTYNEQFF. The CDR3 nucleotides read TGTGCCAGCAGTTTAGGCGGGGGAACCTACAATGAGCAGTTCTTC.

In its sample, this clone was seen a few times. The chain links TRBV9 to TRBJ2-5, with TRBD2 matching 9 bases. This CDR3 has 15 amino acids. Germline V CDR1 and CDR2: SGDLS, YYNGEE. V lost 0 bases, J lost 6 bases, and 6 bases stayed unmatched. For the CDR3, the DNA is TGTGCCAGCAGCGTAGAGGTAGCGGGGGAACAGACCCAGTACTTC. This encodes CASSVEVAGEQTQYF. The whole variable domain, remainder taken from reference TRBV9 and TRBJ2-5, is DSGVTQTPKHLITATGQRVTLRCSPRSGDLSVYWYQQSLDQGLQFLIQYYNGEERAKGNILERFSAQQFPDLHSELNLSSLELGDSALYFCASSVEVAGEQTQYFGPGTRLLVL.

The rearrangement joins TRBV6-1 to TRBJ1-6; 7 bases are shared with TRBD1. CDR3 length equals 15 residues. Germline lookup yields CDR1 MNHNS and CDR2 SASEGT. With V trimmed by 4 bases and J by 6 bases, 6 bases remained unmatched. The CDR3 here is CASSVGTEINSPLHF. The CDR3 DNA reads TGTGCCAGCAGTGTGGGGACAGAGATTAATTCACCCCTCCACTTT.

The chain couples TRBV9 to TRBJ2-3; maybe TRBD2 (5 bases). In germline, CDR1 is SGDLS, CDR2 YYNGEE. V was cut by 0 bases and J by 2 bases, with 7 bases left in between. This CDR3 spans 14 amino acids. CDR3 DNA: TGTGCCAGCAGCGTAGAGACTAACACAGATACGCAGTATTTT. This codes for CASSVETNTDTQYF.

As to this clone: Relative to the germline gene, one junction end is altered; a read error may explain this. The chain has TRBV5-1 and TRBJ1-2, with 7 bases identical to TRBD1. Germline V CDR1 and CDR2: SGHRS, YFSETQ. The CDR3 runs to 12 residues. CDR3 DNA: TGCGCCAGCAGAGGGGGCCAGGGTGGCTACGCCTTC. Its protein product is CASRGGQGGYAF.

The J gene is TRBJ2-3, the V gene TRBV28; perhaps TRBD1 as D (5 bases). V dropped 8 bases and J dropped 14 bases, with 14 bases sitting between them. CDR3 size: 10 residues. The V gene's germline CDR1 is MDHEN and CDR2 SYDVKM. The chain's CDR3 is CASSRTRMYF. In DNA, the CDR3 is TGTGCCAGCTCAAGGACAAGAATGTATTTT.

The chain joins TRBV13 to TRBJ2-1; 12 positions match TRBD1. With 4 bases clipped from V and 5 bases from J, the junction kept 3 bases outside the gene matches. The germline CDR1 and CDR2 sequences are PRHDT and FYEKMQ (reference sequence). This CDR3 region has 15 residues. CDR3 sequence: CASSWDRGLNNEQFF. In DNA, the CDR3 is TGTGCCAGCAGCTGGGACAGGGGGCTCAACAATGAGCAGTTCTTC.

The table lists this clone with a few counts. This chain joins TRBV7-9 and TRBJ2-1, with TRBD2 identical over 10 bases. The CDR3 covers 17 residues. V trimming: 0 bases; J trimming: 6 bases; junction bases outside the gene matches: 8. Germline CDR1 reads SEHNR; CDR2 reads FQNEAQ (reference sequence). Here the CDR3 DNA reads TGTGCCAGCAGCTTAGCGGCTAGCGGGAGAGTCGGCAATGAGCAGTTCTTC. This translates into CASSLAASGRVGNEQFF.

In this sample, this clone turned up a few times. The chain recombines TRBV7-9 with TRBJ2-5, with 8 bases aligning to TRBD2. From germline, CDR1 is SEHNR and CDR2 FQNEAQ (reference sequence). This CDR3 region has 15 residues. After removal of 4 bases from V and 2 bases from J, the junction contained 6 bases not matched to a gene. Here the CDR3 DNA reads TGTGCCAGCAGCTCCTACCAGCGGGGGCAAGAGACCCAGTACTTC. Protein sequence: CASSSYQRGQETQYF.

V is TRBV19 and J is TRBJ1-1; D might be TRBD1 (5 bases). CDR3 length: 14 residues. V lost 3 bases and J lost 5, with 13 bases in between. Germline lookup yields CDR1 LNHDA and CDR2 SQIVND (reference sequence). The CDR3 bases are TGTGCCAGTAGTATTGTGGCAGGGAAGACTGAAGCTTTCTTT. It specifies CASSIVAGKTEAFF.

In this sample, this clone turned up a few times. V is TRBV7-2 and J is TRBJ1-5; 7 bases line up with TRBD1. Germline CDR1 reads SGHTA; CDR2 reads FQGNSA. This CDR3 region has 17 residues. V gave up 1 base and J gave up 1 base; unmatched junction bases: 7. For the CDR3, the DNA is TGTGCCAGCAGCTTAGGGGTAGGGGGCGGAAGCAATCAGCCCCAGCATTTT. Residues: CASSLGVGGGSNQPQHF.

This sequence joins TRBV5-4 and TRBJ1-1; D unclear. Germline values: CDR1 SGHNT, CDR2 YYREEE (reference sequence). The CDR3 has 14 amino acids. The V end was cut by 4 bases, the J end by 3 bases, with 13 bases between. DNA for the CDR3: TGTGCCAGCAGCCAAGGCCTTGAGGACACTGAAGCTTTCTTT. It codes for CASSQGLEDTEAFF.